This T cell receptor beta chain was found in a study of spatial heterogeneity in lung cancer. The wider study: The 60 to 90 donors had untreated early-stage non-small cell lung cancer. Available PBMC from follow-up, collected a median of around two years after resection, underwent sequencing.

Every TCR cDNA molecule bore its own unique molecular identifier. TCRdb processed the 5' RACE reads anew with MiXCR; each CDR3 protein has one entry. The repertoire holds 25,000 to 35,000 distinct CDR3 sequences, with less than 11% as singletons. This clonotype was found a few times. The sample's time point: blood at routine non-recurrence follow-up after resection. Per germline, CDR1 LGHNT and CDR2 FRNRAP. The V end lost 1 base, the J end lost 2 bases, and 13 bases lay between the germline ends. The CDR3 is 16 amino acids. The clonotype was recovered from a female donor with early-stage non-small cell lung cancer. Material: PBMCs, obtained at follow-up. The rearrangement joins TRBV12-5 to TRBJ2-3; D not resolved. CDR3 sequence: CASGLALLGNTDTQYF. CDR3 DNA sequence: TGTGCTAGTGGTTTGGCCCTCCTGGGGAACACAGATACGCAGTATTTT.